Listed below are T cell receptor beta chains from one sample, sequenced in a study of Graves' ophthalmopathy and Graves' hyperthyroidism. MiXCR, applied by TCRdb to the multiplex PCR reads, yields one record per CDR3 protein. The repertoire includes 620,000 or so distinct CDR3 sequences, 22% of them detected once, and approximately 7% sits in the top ten. Sample: peripheral blood. The receptor source for this set is a woman aged 18-29 years with stable Graves' hyperthyroidism. Some clones in this sample may be carry-over from other donors' samples. CDR3s include the opening cysteine and the closing phenylalanine or tryptophan. The D gene is left open where the match is weak. Some rows mark clone size as missing; the rest say once, few, many or name a class of expanded clone.

CDR3 protein: CASSRNRVSNTGELFF
CDR3 DNA: TGTGCCAGCAGCCGGAACAGGGTTTCGAACACCGGGGAGCTGTTTTTT
D gene: NA
J gene: TRBJ2-2
clone size: NA
V gene: TRBV6-2/TRBV6-3

CDR3 protein: CSAPEGSYEQYF
CDR3 DNA: TGCAGTGCCCCGGAGGGTAGTTACGAGCAGTACTTC
D gene: NA
J gene: TRBJ2-7
clone size: many
V gene: TRBV20-1

CDR3 protein: CSATTGYQETQYF
CDR3 DNA: TGCAGTGCTACGACAGGGTACCAAGAGACCCAGTACTTC
D gene: TRBD1
J gene: TRBJ2-5
clone size: many
V gene: TRBV20-1

CDR3 protein: CASSPWGAGNTIYF
CDR3 DNA: TGCGCCAGCAGCCCATGGGGGGCTGGAAACACCATATATTTT
D gene: NA
J gene: TRBJ1-3
clone size: many
V gene: TRBV4-1

CDR3 protein: CASSGGIAGQETQYF
CDR3 DNA: TGTGCCAGCAGTGGCGGGATAGCGGGACAAGAGACCCAGTACTTC
D gene: TRBD2
J gene: TRBJ2-5
clone size: NA
V gene: TRBV2

CDR3 protein: CASRGNSNSPLHF
CDR3 DNA: TGTGCCAGCCGCGGAAATTCTAATTCACCCCTCCACTTT
D gene: NA
J gene: TRBJ1-6
clone size: NA
V gene: TRBV6-1

CDR3 protein: CASSSLSSGANVLTF
CDR3 DNA: TGCGCCAGCAGCTCCCTTTCCTCTGGGGCCAACGTCCTGACTTTC
D gene: NA
J gene: TRBJ2-6
clone size: many
V gene: TRBV5-1

CDR3 protein: CASSDRVGAGDGYTF
CDR3 DNA: TGTGCCAGCAGCGACCGGGTTGGGGCAGGCGATGGCTACACCTTC
D gene: NA
J gene: TRBJ1-2
clone size: many
V gene: TRBV9

CDR3 protein: CASSLGLLGATYEQYF
CDR3 DNA: TGTGCCAGCAGTTTGGGACTACTGGGAGCGACCTACGAGCAGTACTTC
D gene: TRBD2
J gene: TRBJ2-7
clone size: few
V gene: TRBV12-3/TRBV12-4

CDR3 protein: CASSPFRTVDNQPQHF
CDR3 DNA: TGTGCCAGCAGTCCTTTTAGGACAGTCGACAATCAGCCCCAGCATTTT
D gene: NA
J gene: TRBJ1-5
clone size: many
V gene: TRBV27

CDR3 protein: CASSYGGEPYF
CDR3 DNA: TGTGCCAGCAGTTACGGAGGGGAGCCGTACTTC
D gene: NA
J gene: TRBJ2-7
clone size: few
V gene: TRBV6-5

CDR3 protein: CASSRGALSYEQYF
CDR3 DNA: TGTGCCAGCAGCAGAGGGGCTCTCTCCTACGAGCAGTACTTC
D gene: NA
J gene: TRBJ2-7
clone size: NA
V gene: TRBV3-1

CDR3 protein: CASSILWSGSHSYEQYF
CDR3 DNA: TGTGCCAGTAGTATTCTCTGGAGCGGGAGCCACTCCTACGAGCAGTACTTC
D gene: TRBD2
J gene: TRBJ2-7
clone size: many
V gene: TRBV19

CDR3 protein: CASSDRVRQPQHF
CDR3 DNA: TGTGCCAGCAGTGACAGGGTACGGCAGCCCCAGCATTTT
D gene: TRBD1
J gene: TRBJ1-5
clone size: many
V gene: TRBV12-3/TRBV12-4

CDR3 protein: CASSEQGQGHYGYTF
CDR3 DNA: TGTGCCAGCAGTGAACAGGGACAGGGGCACTATGGCTACACCTTC
D gene: TRBD1
J gene: TRBJ1-2
clone size: NA
V gene: TRBV2

CDR3 protein: CASSPDRLPNYGYTF
CDR3 DNA: TGTGCCAGCAGCCCGGACAGACTCCCTAACTATGGCTACACCTTC
D gene: NA
J gene: TRBJ1-2
clone size: many
V gene: TRBV7-8

CDR3 protein: CASSVSGANYGYTF
CDR3 DNA: TGTGCCAGCAGCGTATCAGGGGCGAACTATGGCTACACCTTC
D gene: NA
J gene: TRBJ1-2
clone size: many
V gene: TRBV9

CDR3 protein: CATSQTGGGARTEAFF
CDR3 DNA: TGTGCCACCAGCCAGACAGGGGGCGGGGCACGGACTGAAGCTTTCTTT
D gene: TRBD1
J gene: TRBJ1-1
clone size: NA
V gene: TRBV15

CDR3 protein: CASSSTENNSPLHF
CDR3 DNA: TGTGCCAGCAGCTCGACGGAAAATAATTCACCCCTCCACTTT
D gene: NA
J gene: TRBJ1-6
clone size: many
V gene: TRBV11-3

CDR3 protein: CASSDAGSGEQYF
CDR3 DNA: TGCGCCAGCAGCGACGCAGGGTCGGGGGAGCAGTACTTC
D gene: NA
J gene: TRBJ2-7
clone size: many
V gene: TRBV10-1

CDR3 protein: CSAPGGTLNQPQHF
CDR3 DNA: TGCAGTGCTCCCGGCGGGACTCTCAATCAGCCCCAGCATTTT
D gene: NA
J gene: TRBJ1-5
clone size: NA
V gene: TRBV20-1

CDR3 protein: CASSQDRGDNQPQHF
CDR3 DNA: TGCGCCAGCAGCCAAGACAGGGGGGACAATCAGCCCCAGCATTTT
D gene: TRBD1
J gene: TRBJ1-5
clone size: many
V gene: TRBV4-1

CDR3 protein: CASSSTPLAGGRGEQYF
CDR3 DNA: TGTGCCAGCAGTTCCACACCGTTAGCGGGGGGCCGGGGAGAGCAGTACTTC
D gene: TRBD2
J gene: TRBJ2-7
clone size: NA
V gene: TRBV12-3/TRBV12-4

CDR3 protein: CASGPSGSPNSPLHF
CDR3 DNA: TGTGCTAGTGGGCCCTCGGGCAGCCCAAATTCACCCCTCCACTTT
D gene: NA
J gene: TRBJ1-6
clone size: many
V gene: TRBV12-5

CDR3 protein: CASSAELAGVRETQYF
CDR3 DNA: TGTGCCAGCAGCGCCGAACTAGCGGGGGTTAGGGAGACCCAGTACTTC
D gene: TRBD2
J gene: TRBJ2-5
clone size: few
V gene: TRBV6-1

CDR3 protein: CASSLASGYEETEAFF
CDR3 DNA: TGTGCCAGCAGCTTAGCTTCGGGGTATGAGGAAACTGAAGCTTTCTTT
D gene: NA
J gene: TRBJ1-1
clone size: many
V gene: TRBV11-1

CDR3 protein: CASPSPVSSTEAFF
CDR3 DNA: TGTGCCTCCCCCTCGCCGGTGAGTTCCACTGAAGCTTTCTTT
D gene: NA
J gene: TRBJ1-1
clone size: many
V gene: TRBV30

CDR3 protein: CASSLNPGTSEQYF
CDR3 DNA: TGTGCCAGCAGTTTGAACCCTGGGACTAGCGAGCAGTACTTC
D gene: TRBD2
J gene: TRBJ2-7
clone size: many
V gene: TRBV28

CDR3 protein: CASRKDRGAEAFF
CDR3 DNA: TGTGCCAGCAGGAAGGACAGGGGGGCTGAAGCTTTCTTT
D gene: TRBD1
J gene: TRBJ1-1
clone size: few
V gene: TRBV2

CDR3 protein: CASSARGQGNYGYTF
CDR3 DNA: TGTGCCAGCAGCGCAAGGGGACAGGGGAACTATGGCTACACCTTC
D gene: TRBD1
J gene: TRBJ1-2
clone size: NA
V gene: TRBV7-9

CDR3 protein: CASSRSMKERRTEAFF
CDR3 DNA: TGCGCCAGCAGCCGGTCGATGAAGGAGAGGAGGACTGAAGCTTTCTTT
D gene: NA
J gene: TRBJ1-1
clone size: NA
V gene: TRBV4-1

CDR3 protein: CASSERGPTTGGGRLNQPQHF
CDR3 DNA: TGTGCCAGCAGTGAACGTGGCCCAACAACAGGGGGCGGTAGGTTGAATCAGCCCCAGCATTTT
D gene: TRBD1
J gene: TRBJ1-5
clone size: few
V gene: TRBV2

CDR3 protein: CASSYSAGELFF
CDR3 DNA: TGTGCCAGCAGTTACTCTGCCGGGGAGCTGTTTTTT
D gene: NA
J gene: TRBJ2-2
clone size: NA
V gene: TRBV6-5

CDR3 protein: CSARGQWEGTEAFF
CDR3 DNA: TGCAGTGCTAGGGGGCAGTGGGAGGGCACTGAAGCTTTCTTT
D gene: NA
J gene: TRBJ1-1
clone size: many
V gene: TRBV20-1

CDR3 protein: CASSTGTGGLYGANVLTF
CDR3 DNA: TGCGCCAGCAGCACCGGGACAGGGGGTCTTTATGGGGCCAACGTCCTGACTTTC
D gene: TRBD1
J gene: TRBJ2-6
clone size: few
V gene: TRBV5-1

CDR3 protein: CSVDRQQNTEAFF
CDR3 DNA: TGCAGCGTAGATAGGCAGCAGAACACTGAAGCTTTCTTT
D gene: NA
J gene: TRBJ1-1
clone size: NA
V gene: TRBV29-1

CDR3 protein: CASSLAGSGTRRTEAFF
CDR3 DNA: TGTGCCAGCAGCTTAGCGGGTAGCGGCACACGACGGACTGAAGCTTTCTTT
D gene: NA
J gene: TRBJ1-1
clone size: many
V gene: TRBV7-8

CDR3 protein: CASSLGGAGYTGELFF
CDR3 DNA: TGTGCCAGCAGTTTAGGGGGGGCAGGGTACACCGGGGAGCTGTTTTTT
D gene: NA
J gene: TRBJ2-2
clone size: NA
V gene: TRBV12-3/TRBV12-4

CDR3 protein: CASSAGQGAGIDEQYF
CDR3 DNA: TGTGCCAGCAGTGCGGGACAGGGGGCAGGTATCGACGAGCAGTACTTC
D gene: TRBD1
J gene: TRBJ2-7
clone size: many
V gene: TRBV6-1

CDR3 protein: CASSLELKSYEQYF
CDR3 DNA: TGTGCCAGCAGCTTAGAGTTGAAGTCCTACGAGCAGTACTTC
D gene: NA
J gene: TRBJ2-7
clone size: many
V gene: TRBV7-2

CDR3 protein: CSVNGYTF
CDR3 DNA: TGCAGTGTGAATGGCTACACCTTC
D gene: NA
J gene: TRBJ1-2
clone size: NA
V gene: TRBV20-1

CDR3 protein: CASSRDLNTGELFF
CDR3 DNA: TGTGCCAGCAGCCGGGACCTGAACACCGGGGAGCTGTTTTTT
D gene: NA
J gene: TRBJ2-2
clone size: many
V gene: TRBV6-2/TRBV6-3

CDR3 protein: CASSSGLAGPYEQYF
CDR3 DNA: TGTGCCAGTAGTAGCGGACTAGCGGGGCCTTACGAGCAGTACTTC
D gene: TRBD2
J gene: TRBJ2-7
clone size: many
V gene: TRBV19

CDR3 protein: CASSLTGGASSGYTF
CDR3 DNA: TGTGCCAGCAGTTTAACAGGGGGCGCTAGCTCTGGCTACACCTTC
D gene: TRBD1
J gene: TRBJ1-2
clone size: once
V gene: TRBV12-3/TRBV12-4

CDR3 protein: CASSVDGGDGYTEAFF
CDR3 DNA: TGTGCCAGCAGCGTCGATGGGGGGGACGGGTACACTGAAGCTTTCTTT
D gene: NA
J gene: TRBJ1-1
clone size: few
V gene: TRBV9

CDR3 protein: CASSPSTAGGEQYF
CDR3 DNA: TGTGCCAGCAGTCCTTCGACAGCCGGGGGAGAGCAGTACTTC
D gene: NA
J gene: TRBJ2-7
clone size: many
V gene: TRBV27

CDR3 protein: CAISRTGTNTEAFF
CDR3 DNA: TGTGCCATCAGTCGGACAGGGACGAACACTGAAGCTTTCTTT
D gene: TRBD1
J gene: TRBJ1-1
clone size: many
V gene: TRBV10-3

CDR3 protein: CASGFGGAKETQYF
CDR3 DNA: TGTGCTAGTGGTTTCGGCGGGGCAAAAGAGACCCAGTACTTC
D gene: NA
J gene: TRBJ2-5
clone size: NA
V gene: TRBV12-5

CDR3 protein: CATSRGAGGANVLTF
CDR3 DNA: TGTGCCACCAGCAGAGGGGCAGGTGGGGCCAACGTCCTGACTTTC
D gene: NA
J gene: TRBJ2-6
clone size: many
V gene: TRBV15

CDR3 protein: CASSLRGVGNTGELFF
CDR3 DNA: TGTGCCAGCAGTTTACGGGGGGTTGGGAACACCGGGGAGCTGTTTTTT
D gene: TRBD2
J gene: TRBJ2-2
clone size: NA
V gene: TRBV28

CDR3 protein: CASSPAIGDQETQYF
CDR3 DNA: TGTGCCAGCTCACCAGCGATCGGGGATCAAGAGACCCAGTACTTC
D gene: NA
J gene: TRBJ2-5
clone size: few
V gene: TRBV18

CDR3 protein: CSAKNWGQGAEGPQHF
CDR3 DNA: TGCAGTGCCAAGAACTGGGGACAGGGGGCGGAGGGGCCCCAGCATTTT
D gene: TRBD1
J gene: TRBJ1-5
clone size: many
V gene: TRBV20-1

CDR3 protein: CASSYKGDEQYF
CDR3 DNA: TGTGCCAGCAGTTACAAAGGAGACGAGCAGTACTTC
D gene: NA
J gene: TRBJ2-7
clone size: NA
V gene: TRBV6-5

CDR3 protein: CASTTGGGDTEAFF
CDR3 DNA: TGCGCCAGCACCACCGGGGGTGGAGACACTGAAGCTTTCTTT
D gene: NA
J gene: TRBJ1-1
clone size: many
V gene: TRBV5-1

CDR3 protein: CASSPLGGSKSYEQYF
CDR3 DNA: TGTGCCAGCAGTCCGCTAGGCGGATCAAAATCCTACGAGCAGTACTTC
D gene: NA
J gene: TRBJ2-7
clone size: many
V gene: TRBV12-3/TRBV12-4